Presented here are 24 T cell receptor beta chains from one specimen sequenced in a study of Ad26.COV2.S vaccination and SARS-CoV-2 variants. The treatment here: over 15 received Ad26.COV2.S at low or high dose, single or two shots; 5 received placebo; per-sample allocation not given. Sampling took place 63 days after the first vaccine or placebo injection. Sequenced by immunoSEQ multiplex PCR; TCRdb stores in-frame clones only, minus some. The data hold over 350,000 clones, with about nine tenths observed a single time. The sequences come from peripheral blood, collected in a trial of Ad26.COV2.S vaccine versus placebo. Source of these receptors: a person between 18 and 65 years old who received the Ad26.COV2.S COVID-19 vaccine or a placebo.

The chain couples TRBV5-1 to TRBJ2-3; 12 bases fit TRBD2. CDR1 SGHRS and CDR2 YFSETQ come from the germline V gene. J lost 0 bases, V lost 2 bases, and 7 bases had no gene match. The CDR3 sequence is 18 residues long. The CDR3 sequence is CASSFGLAGSPSTDTQYF. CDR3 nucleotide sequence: TGCGCCAGCAGCTTCGGACTAGCGGGGAGCCCTAGCACAGATACGCAGTATTTT.

This CDR3 reads CASSDTRAGGLYNEQFF. For the CDR3, the DNA is TGTGCCAGCAGTGATACACGGGCGGGGGGACTCTACAATGAGCAGTTCTTC. This chain links TRBV2 with TRBJ2-1; the match to TRBD2 covers 8 bases. Germline V gene sequence: CDR1 SNHLY, CDR2 FYNNEI. Unmatched junction bases numbered 10, after V lost 3 bases and J lost 3 bases. The CDR3 is 17 amino acids.

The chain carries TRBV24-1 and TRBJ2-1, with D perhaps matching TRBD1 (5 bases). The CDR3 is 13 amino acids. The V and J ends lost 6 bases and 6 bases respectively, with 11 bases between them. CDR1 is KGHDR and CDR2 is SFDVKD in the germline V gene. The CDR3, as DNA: TGTGCCACCAGTAGGGGTCTGGTCAATGAGCAGTTCTTC. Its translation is CATSRGLVNEQFF.

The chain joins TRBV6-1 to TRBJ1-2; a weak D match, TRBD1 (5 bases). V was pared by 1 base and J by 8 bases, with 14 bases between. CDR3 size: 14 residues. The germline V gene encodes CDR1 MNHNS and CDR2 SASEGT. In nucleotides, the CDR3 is TGTGCCAGCAGTGAAGGAAGGGGAGGGGACGGCTACACCTTC. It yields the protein CASSEGRGGDGYTF.

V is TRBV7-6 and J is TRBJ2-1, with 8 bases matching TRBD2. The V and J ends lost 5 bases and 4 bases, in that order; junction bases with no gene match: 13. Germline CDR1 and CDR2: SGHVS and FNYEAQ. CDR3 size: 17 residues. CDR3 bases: TGTGCCAGCAGCCTCAGACAAGCGGGGGTGGGATACAATGAGCAGTTCTTC. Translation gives CASSLRQAGVGYNEQFF.

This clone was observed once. This CDR3 reads CASSRRAGITDTQYF. For the CDR3, the DNA is TGTGCCAGCAGCCGTCGCGCAGGGATCACAGATACGCAGTATTTT. This chain links TRBV5-8 with TRBJ2-3, with TRBD1 as a possible D gene (5 bases). Trimming stripped 4 bases from V and 2 bases from J, with 14 bases between. CDR1 is SGHTS, CDR2 YDEGEE, per germline. The CDR3 spans 15 residues. The full variable domain, its missing parts supplied by reference TRBV5-8 and TRBJ2-3, is EAGVTQSPTHLIKTRGQQATLRCSPISGHTSVYWYQQALGLGLQFLLWYDEGEERNRGNFPPRFSGRQFPNYSSELNVNALELEDSALYLCASSRRAGITDTQYFGPGTRLTVL.

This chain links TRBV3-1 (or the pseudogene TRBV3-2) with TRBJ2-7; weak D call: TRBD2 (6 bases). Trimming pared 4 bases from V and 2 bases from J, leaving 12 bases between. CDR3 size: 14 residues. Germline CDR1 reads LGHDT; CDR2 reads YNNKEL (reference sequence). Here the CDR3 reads CASSLSGGTYEQYF. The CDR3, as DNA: TGTGCCAGCAGCCTATCCGGCGGGACCTACGAGCAGTACTTC.

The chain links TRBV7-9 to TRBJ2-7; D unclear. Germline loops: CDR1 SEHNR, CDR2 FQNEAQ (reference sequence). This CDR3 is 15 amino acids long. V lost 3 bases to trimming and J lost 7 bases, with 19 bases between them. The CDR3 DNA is TGTGCCAGCAGCTTTACCAACGACCCTTCTGGAGAGCAGTACTTC. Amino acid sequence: CASSFTNDPSGEQYF.

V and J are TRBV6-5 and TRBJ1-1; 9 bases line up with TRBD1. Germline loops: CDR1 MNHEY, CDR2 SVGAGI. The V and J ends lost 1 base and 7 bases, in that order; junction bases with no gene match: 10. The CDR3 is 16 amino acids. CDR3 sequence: CASSYFGTGSYLEAFF. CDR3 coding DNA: TGTGCCAGCAGTTACTTCGGGACAGGGAGTTACCTTGAAGCTTTCTTT.

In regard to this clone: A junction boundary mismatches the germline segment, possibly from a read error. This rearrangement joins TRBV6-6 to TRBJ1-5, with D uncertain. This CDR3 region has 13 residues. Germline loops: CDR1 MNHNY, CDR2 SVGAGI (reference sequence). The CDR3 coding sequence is TGTGCCAGCACTTACTCGGAGAATCAGCCCCAGCATTTT. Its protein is CASTYSENQPQHF.

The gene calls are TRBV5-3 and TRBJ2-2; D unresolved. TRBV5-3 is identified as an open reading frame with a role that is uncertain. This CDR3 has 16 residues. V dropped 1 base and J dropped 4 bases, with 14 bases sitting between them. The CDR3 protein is CARSLRRLRGTGELFF. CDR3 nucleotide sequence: TGTGCCAGAAGCTTGCGAAGGCTACGAGGCACCGGGGAGCTGTTTTTT.

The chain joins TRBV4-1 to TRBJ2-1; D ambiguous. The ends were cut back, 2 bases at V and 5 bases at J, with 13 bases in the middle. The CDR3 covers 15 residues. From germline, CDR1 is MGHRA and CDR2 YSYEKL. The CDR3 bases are TGCGCCAGCAGCCAACCTTGGCAGCGTAACAATGAGCAGTTCTTC. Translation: CASSQPWQRNNEQFF.

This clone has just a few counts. The CDR3: CASSKVQDPATNEKLFF. Written as DNA, the CDR3 is TGTGCCAGCAGCAAAGTTCAGGATCCAGCAACTAATGAAAAACTGTTTTTT. This chain links TRBV21-1 with TRBJ1-4; the table's D call of TRBD1 was not tested on the DNA. TRBV21-1 is an annotated pseudogene. The CDR3 length is 17 residues.

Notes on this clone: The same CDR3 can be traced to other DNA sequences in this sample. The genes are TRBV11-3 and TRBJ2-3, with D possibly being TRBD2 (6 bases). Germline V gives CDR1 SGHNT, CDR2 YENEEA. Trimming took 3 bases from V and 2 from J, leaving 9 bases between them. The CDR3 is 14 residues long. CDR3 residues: CASSLGGSTDTQYF. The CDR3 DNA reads TGTGCCAGCAGCTTGGGGGGATCCACAGATACGCAGTATTTT.

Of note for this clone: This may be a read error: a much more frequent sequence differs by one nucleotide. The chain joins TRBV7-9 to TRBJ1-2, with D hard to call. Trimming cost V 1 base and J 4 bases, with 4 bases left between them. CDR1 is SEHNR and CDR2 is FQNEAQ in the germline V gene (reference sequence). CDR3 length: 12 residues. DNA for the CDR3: TGTGCCAGCAGCTTAGAGAGCTATGGCTACACCTTC. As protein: CASSLESYGYTF. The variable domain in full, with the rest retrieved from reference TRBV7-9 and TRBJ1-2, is DTGVSQNPRHKITKRGQNVTFRCDPISEHNRLYWYRQTLGQGPEFLTYFQNEAQLEKSRLLSDRFSAERPKGSFSTLEIQRTEQGDSAMYLCASSLESYGYTFGSGTRLTVV.

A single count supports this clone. For the CDR3, the DNA is TGTGCCAGTAGTACCACCGGACGGATGAGGACAGATACGCAGTATTTT. This sequence encodes CASSTTGRMRTDTQYF. The genes are TRBV19 and TRBJ2-3; D remains ambiguous. Germline-derived CDR1 and CDR2 are LNHDA and SQIVND (reference sequence). Trimming took 4 bases from V and 3 from J, leaving 17 bases between them. The CDR3 has 16 amino acids.

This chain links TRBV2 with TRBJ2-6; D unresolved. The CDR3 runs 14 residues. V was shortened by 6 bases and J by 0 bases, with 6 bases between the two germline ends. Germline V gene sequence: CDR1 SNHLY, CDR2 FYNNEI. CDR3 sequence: CASRTNSGANVLTF. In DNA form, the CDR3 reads TGTGCCAGCAGGACAAACTCTGGGGCCAACGTCCTGACTTTC.

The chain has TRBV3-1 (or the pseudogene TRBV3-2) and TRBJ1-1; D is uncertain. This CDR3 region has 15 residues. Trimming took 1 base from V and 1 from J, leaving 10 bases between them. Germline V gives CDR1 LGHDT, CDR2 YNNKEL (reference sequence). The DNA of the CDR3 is TGTGCCAGCAGCCAAGGCGCGGCAGGGAACACTGAAGCTTTCTTT. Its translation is CASSQGAAGNTEAFF.

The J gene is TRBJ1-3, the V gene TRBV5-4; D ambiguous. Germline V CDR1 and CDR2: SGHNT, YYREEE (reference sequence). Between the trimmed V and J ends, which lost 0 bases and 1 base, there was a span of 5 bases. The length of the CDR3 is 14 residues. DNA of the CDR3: TGTGCCAGCAGCTTGGAACCATCTGGAAACACCATATATTTT. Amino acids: CASSLEPSGNTIYF.

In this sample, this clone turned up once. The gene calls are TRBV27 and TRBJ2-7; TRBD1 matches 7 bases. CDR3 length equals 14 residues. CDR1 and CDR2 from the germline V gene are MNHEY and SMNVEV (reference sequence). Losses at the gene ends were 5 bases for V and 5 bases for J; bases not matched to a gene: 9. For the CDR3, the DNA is TGTGCCAGCAGTCCTGACAGGGCTCCCCACGAGCAGTACTTC. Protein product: CASSPDRAPHEQYF.

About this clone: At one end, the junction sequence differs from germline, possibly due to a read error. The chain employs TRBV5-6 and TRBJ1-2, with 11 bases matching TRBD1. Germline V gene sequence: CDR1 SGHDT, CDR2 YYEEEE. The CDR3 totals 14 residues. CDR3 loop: CASSLDRGPYGYTF. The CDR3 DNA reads TGTGCCAGCAGTTTGGACAGGGGGCCTTATGGCTACACCTTC.

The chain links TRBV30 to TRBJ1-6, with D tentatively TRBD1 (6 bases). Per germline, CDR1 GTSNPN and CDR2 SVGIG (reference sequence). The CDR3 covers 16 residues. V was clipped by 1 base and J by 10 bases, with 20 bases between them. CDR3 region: CAWSADRLEVGSPLHF. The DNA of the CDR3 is TGTGCCTGGAGTGCCGACAGGTTGGAAGTAGGATCACCCCTCCACTTT.

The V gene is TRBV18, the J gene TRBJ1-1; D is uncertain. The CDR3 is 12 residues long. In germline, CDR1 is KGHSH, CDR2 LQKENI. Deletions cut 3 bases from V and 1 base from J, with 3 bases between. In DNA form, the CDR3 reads TGTGCCAGCTCACCGCGGAACACTGAAGCTTTCTTT. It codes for CASSPRNTEAFF.

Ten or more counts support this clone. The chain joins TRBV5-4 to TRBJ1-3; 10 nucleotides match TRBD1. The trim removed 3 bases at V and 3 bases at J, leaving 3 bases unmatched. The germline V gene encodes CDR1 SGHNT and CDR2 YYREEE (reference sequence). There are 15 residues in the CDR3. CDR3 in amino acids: CASSSGTGDGNTIYF. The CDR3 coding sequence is TGTGCCAGCAGCTCAGGGACAGGGGATGGAAACACCATATATTTT.